One sample yielded the 17 T cell receptor beta chains listed below, sequenced in a study of Ad26.COV2.S vaccination and SARS-CoV-2 variants. Using immunoSEQ multiplex PCR, the repertoire was profiled, and TCRdb retains in-frame clones only, with some absent. The sample gives about 350,000 clones, approximately 90% of which show up once; 3% to 5% is in the top ten. Source: peripheral blood, taken after recovery from COVID-19. The receptors were sampled from a human donor who had recovered from COVID-19.

The rearrangement uses TRBV5-4 and TRBJ1-1; D possibly corresponds to TRBD1 (6 bases). V dropped 4 bases and J dropped 6 bases, with 16 bases sitting between them. This CDR3 region has 14 residues. The germline gives CDR1 SGHNT, CDR2 YYREEE (reference sequence). CDR3 residues: CASSLRQENPEAFF. The CDR3 nucleotides read TGTGCCAGCAGCCTCCGACAGGAAAATCCTGAAGCTTTCTTT.

This chain links TRBV7-2 with TRBJ1-6, with a possible D match to TRBD1 (5 bases). CDR3 length: 16 amino acids. CDR1 SGHTA and CDR2 FQGNSA come from the germline V gene. V was clipped by 3 bases and J by 3 bases, with 12 bases between them. This chain's CDR3 is CASSLGDLSYNSPLHF. The CDR3 DNA reads as TGTGCCAGCAGCTTGGGGGACCTCAGCTATAATTCACCCCTCCACTTT.

This clone was counted between two and nine times. The chain combines TRBV5-6 with TRBJ1-1; 10 bases map to TRBD1. In germline, CDR1 is SGHDT, CDR2 YYEEEE. The CDR3 runs to 14 residues. The ends lost 4 bases at V and 5 bases at J; junction bases unmatched: 5. The CDR3 spells CASSPGTGETEAFF. The CDR3 bases are TGTGCCAGCAGCCCCGGGACAGGGGAAACTGAAGCTTTCTTT.

The chain has TRBV3-1 (or the pseudogene TRBV3-2) and TRBJ2-3; TRBD2 is a possible D gene (6 bases). Looked up from germline, CDR1 is LGHDT and CDR2 is YNNKEL (reference sequence). This CDR3 comprises 19 residues. The V gene lost 3 bases and the J gene lost 0 bases, with 22 bases spanning the gap. CDR3 in DNA: TGTGCCAGCAGCCATCGAAAGCCCGGGACTTTCTCTAGCACAGATACGCAGTATTTT. Translation gives CASSHRKPGTFSSTDTQYF.

This chain uses TRBV2 with TRBJ1-5, with a weak D call TRBD1 (5 bases). Germline lookup yields CDR1 SNHLY and CDR2 FYNNEI. The CDR3 length is 16 residues. V lost 7 bases to trimming and J lost 0 bases, with 16 bases between them. CDR3: CASTLEGRHSNQPQHF. CDR3 coding DNA: TGTGCCAGCACCCTGGAGGGGCGACATAGCAATCAGCCCCAGCATTTT.

The V call is TRBV6-5, the J call TRBJ2-3; D may correspond to TRBD1 or TRBD2 (5 bases each). The CDR3 sequence is 14 residues long. The germline V and J ends were trimmed by 4 bases and 4 bases, with 12 bases remaining between them. Germline V gene lookup returns CDR1 MNHEY and CDR2 SVGAGI. CDR3 amino acids: CASSSLGAPDTQYF. The CDR3 nucleotides read TGTGCCAGCAGTTCCCTCGGGGCCCCAGATACGCAGTATTTT.

The genes are TRBV5-4 and TRBJ2-5; 9 positions match TRBD2. The CDR3 has 16 residues. V shed 0 bases and J 6 bases; nucleotides not matched to a gene: 9. CDR1 is SGHNT and CDR2 is YYREEE in the germline V gene (reference sequence). CDR3 sequence: CASSLEPAGGVKTQYF. The DNA of the CDR3 is TGTGCCAGCAGCTTGGAACCAGCGGGGGGTGTGAAGACCCAGTACTTC.

This clone came up a few times. The chain employs TRBV3-1 (or the pseudogene TRBV3-2) and TRBJ2-2; weak D call: TRBD2 (7 bases). The CDR3 consists of 16 residues. Per germline, CDR1 LGHDT and CDR2 YNNKEL (reference sequence). Trimming cost V 7 bases and J 6 bases, with 21 bases left between them. The CDR3 loop reads CASTLSTGGLAGELFF. CDR3 in DNA: TGTGCCAGCACACTGTCCACCGGGGGGCTCGCCGGGGAGCTGTTTTTT.

The V call is TRBV19, the J call TRBJ1-2; 8 nucleotides align to TRBD1. Germline values: CDR1 LNHDA, CDR2 SQIVND (reference sequence). The CDR3 covers 15 residues. With V trimmed by 4 bases and J by 3 bases, 7 bases remained unmatched. The DNA for the CDR3 is TGTGCCAGTAGTAAGGACAGGGTCCCCTACTATGGCTACACCTTC. It yields the protein CASSKDRVPYYGYTF.

This clone was seen only once. The chain carries TRBV18 and TRBJ1-1; D may be TRBD1 (6 bases). The V gene lost 2 bases and the J gene lost 1 base, with 14 bases spanning the gap. The CDR3 sequence is 16 residues long. Germline V lookup: CDR1 KGHSH, CDR2 LQKENI. CDR3 amino acids: CASSPYPGHRNTEAFF. Here the CDR3 DNA reads TGTGCCAGCTCACCATATCCGGGACACAGGAACACTGAAGCTTTCTTT.

This clone was counted a few times. The chain couples TRBV12-5 to TRBJ1-1; a weak D match, TRBD1 (6 bases). Trimming left V 0 bases short and J 0 bases short, with 14 bases between. CDR1 and CDR2 (germline): LGHNT, FRNRAP. There are 17 residues in the CDR3. In DNA, the CDR3 is TGTGCTAGTGGTTTGGTCGTTTCAGGGGTGCTGAACACTGAAGCTTTCTTT. It specifies CASGLVVSGVLNTEAFF.

J is TRBJ1-3 and V is TRBV7-8, with 7 bases fitting TRBD1. J lost 4 bases, V lost 1 base, and 10 bases had no gene match. CDR1 is SGHVS and CDR2 is FQNEAQ in the germline V gene. The CDR3 consists of 17 residues. This chain's CDR3 is CASSLVAQGIPGNTIYF. The DNA of the CDR3 is TGTGCCAGCAGCTTAGTAGCACAGGGGATTCCCGGAAACACCATATATTTT.

V gene TRBV19 combines with J gene TRBJ1-4, with 9 bases that match TRBD1. Trimming took 6 bases from V and 8 from J; bases not matched to a gene: 10. CDR1 is LNHDA and CDR2 is SQIVND in the germline V gene (reference sequence). The CDR3 runs to 15 residues. CDR3 sequence (DNA): TGTGCCAGTAGGCTGGAGAGGACAGGGGAAGAAAAACTGTTTTTT. This gives the protein CASRLERTGEEKLFF. The variable domain in full, completed from reference TRBV19 and TRBJ1-4, reads DGGITQSPKYLFRKEGQNVTLSCEQNLNHDAMYWYRQDPGQGLRLIYYSQIVNDFQKGDIAEGYSVSREKKESFPLTVTSAQKNPTAFYLCASRLERTGEEKLFFGSGTQLSVL.

This clone was recorded only once. The gene calls are TRBV24-1 and TRBJ2-3; the D gene could be TRBD1 or TRBD2 (6 bases each). Looked up from germline, CDR1 is KGHDR and CDR2 is SFDVKD. This CDR3 is built from 15 residues. V lost 6 bases and J lost 4, with 16 bases in between. In nucleotides, the CDR3 is TGTGCCACCAGTCCGGGGGCAACGTTTTCAGATACGCAGTATTTT. It is translated as CATSPGATFSDTQYF.

V is TRBV7-9 and J is TRBJ2-7; 7 bases are a match to TRBD1. The ends lost 0 bases at V and 3 bases at J; junction bases unmatched: 2. Germline lookup yields CDR1 SEHNR and CDR2 FQNEAQ (reference sequence). The CDR3 extends over 14 amino acids. In nucleotides, the CDR3 is TGTGCCAGCAGCTTAGCGGGGACAGTCTACGAGCAGTACTTC. Translating gives CASSLAGTVYEQYF.

The genes are TRBV4-1 and TRBJ2-2; 8 bases agree with TRBD2. V gave up 3 bases and J gave up 5 bases; unmatched junction bases: 11. This CDR3 has 17 amino acids. Germline V gives CDR1 MGHRA, CDR2 YSYEKL. DNA of the CDR3: TGCGCCAGCAGCCACCTTCCAAGCGGGGGTACGACCGGGGAGCTGTTTTTT. As protein: CASSHLPSGGTTGELFF.

In this sample, this clone turned up once. Within the sample, other DNA sequences also encode this same CDR3. The chain carries TRBV12-3 or TRBV12-4 and TRBJ1-2, with unresolved D. Trimming removed 3 bases at V and 2 bases at J, with 7 bases between. The CDR3 length is 13 residues. The CDR3, as DNA: TGTGCCAGCAGTTTGGGCCGAAACTATGGCTACACCTTC. It yields the protein CASSLGRNYGYTF.